This TCR beta chain was recorded in a study of CD8 T cells in ankylosing spondylitis. Germline values: CDR1 SGHVS, CDR2 FNYEAQ. The CDR3 loop spans 13 amino acids. Between the trimmed V and J ends, which lost 4 bases and 7 bases, there was a span of 10 bases. Whole-study results and caveats: There was a TCR beta motif, made of eight highly homologous variants, that appeared characteristic of ankylosing spondylitis blood.

TCRdb passed the 5' RACE reads through MiXCR, listing each CDR3 protein once. The sample shows some 220,000 distinct CDR3 sequences, about 6.7% of them seen only once. This clonotype has just a few counts. Its specificity is not known. The clonotype originates from a male donor with ankylosing spondylitis. The specimen sequenced was blood, either unsorted or a sorted T cell fraction (not recorded which). This rearrangement joins TRBV7-6 to TRBJ2-2, with D maybe TRBD2 (6 bases). In DNA form, the CDR3 reads TGTGCCAGCAGCTCCCCCGGGGGCGGGGAGCTGTTTTTT. Its translation: CASSSPGGGELFF.